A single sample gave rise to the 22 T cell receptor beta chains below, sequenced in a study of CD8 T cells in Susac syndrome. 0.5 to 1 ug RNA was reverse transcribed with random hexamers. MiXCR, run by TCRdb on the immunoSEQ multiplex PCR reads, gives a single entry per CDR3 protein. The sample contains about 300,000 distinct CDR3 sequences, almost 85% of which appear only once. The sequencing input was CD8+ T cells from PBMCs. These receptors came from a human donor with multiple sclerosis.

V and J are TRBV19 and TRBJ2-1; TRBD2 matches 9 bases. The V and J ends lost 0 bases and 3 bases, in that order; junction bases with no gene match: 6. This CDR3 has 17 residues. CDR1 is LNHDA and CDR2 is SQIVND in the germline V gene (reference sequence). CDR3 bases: TGTGCCAGTAGTATAGATATCGCTAGCGGGGTCTACAATGAGCAGTTCTTC. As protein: CASSIDIASGVYNEQFF.

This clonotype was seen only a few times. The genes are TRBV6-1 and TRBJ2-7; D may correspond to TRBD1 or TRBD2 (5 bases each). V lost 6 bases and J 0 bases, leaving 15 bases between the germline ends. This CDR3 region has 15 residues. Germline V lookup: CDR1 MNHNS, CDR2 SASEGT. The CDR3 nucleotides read TGTGCCAGCAGAGAGGTCTGGGGGAGCTCCTACGAGCAGTACTTC. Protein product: CASREVWGSSYEQYF.

This CDR3 reads CSVLRRVTGANVLTF. The DNA of the CDR3 is TGCAGCGTCCTCAGAAGGGTTACTGGGGCCAACGTCCTGACTTTC. The chain joins TRBV29-1 to TRBJ2-6; D is ambiguous. The CDR3 extends over 15 amino acids. V lost 6 bases to trimming and J lost 2 bases, with 14 bases between them. Per the germline V gene, CDR1 is SQVTM and CDR2 is ANQGSEA.

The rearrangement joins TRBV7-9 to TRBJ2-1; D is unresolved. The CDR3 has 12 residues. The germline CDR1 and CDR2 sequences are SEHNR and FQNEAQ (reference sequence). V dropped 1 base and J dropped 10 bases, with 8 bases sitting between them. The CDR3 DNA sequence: TGTGCCAGCAGCTTAGAGATGTTGGAGCAGTTCTTC. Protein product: CASSLEMLEQFF.

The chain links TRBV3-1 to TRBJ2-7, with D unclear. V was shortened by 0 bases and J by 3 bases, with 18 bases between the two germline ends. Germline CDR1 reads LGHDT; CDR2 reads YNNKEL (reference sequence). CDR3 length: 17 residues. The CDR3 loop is CASSQEWTETRNYEQYF. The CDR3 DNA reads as TGTGCCAGCAGCCAAGAGTGGACCGAGACACGAAACTACGAGCAGTACTTC.

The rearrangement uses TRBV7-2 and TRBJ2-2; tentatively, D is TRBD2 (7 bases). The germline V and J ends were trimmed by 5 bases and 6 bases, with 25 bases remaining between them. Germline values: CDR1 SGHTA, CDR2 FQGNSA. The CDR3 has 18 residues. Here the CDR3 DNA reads TGTGCCAGCAGCCCCAGGGGTCTAGCGGCTACCATATCCGGGGAGCTGTTTTTT. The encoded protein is CASSPRGLAATISGELFF.

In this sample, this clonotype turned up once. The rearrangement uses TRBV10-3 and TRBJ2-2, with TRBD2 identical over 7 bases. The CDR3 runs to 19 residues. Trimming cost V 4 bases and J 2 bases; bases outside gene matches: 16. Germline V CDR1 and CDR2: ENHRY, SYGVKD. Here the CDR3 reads CAISASFRGGSGNTGELFF. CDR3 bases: TGTGCCATCAGTGCGAGTTTTCGTGGCGGGAGCGGTAACACCGGGGAGCTGTTTTTT.

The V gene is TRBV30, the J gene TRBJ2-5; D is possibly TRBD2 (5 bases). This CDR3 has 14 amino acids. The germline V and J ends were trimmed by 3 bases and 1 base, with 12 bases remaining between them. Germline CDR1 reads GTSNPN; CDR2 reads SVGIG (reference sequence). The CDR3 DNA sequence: TGTGCCTGGAGCGGTGACTACGCCCAAGAGACCCAGTACTTC. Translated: CAWSGDYAQETQYF.

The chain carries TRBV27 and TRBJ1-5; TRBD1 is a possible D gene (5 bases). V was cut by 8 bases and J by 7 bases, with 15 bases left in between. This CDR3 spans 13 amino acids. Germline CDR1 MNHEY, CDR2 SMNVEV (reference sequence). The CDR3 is CASAGKRWQPQHF. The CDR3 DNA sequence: TGTGCCAGCGCAGGGAAACGGTGGCAGCCCCAGCATTTT.

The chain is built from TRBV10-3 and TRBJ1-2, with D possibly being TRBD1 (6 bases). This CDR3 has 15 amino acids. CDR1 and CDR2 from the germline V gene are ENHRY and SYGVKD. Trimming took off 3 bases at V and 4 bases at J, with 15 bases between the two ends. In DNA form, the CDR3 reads TGTGCCATCAGTGAAAACAGGGAAGGTCCCTATGGCTACACCTTC. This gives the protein CAISENREGPYGYTF.

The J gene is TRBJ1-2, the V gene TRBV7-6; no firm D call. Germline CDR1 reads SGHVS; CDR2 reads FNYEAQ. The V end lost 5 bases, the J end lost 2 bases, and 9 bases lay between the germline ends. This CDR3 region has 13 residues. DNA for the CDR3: TGTGCCAGCAGCCCATCCGGGAACTATGGCTACACCTTC. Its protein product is CASSPSGNYGYTF.

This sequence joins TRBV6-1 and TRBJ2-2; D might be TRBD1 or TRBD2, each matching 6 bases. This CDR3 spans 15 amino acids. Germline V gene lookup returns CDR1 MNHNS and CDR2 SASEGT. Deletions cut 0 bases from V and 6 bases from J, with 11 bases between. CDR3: CASSEATGGAGELFF. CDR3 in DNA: TGTGCCAGCAGTGAAGCTACCGGGGGCGCCGGGGAGCTGTTTTTT.

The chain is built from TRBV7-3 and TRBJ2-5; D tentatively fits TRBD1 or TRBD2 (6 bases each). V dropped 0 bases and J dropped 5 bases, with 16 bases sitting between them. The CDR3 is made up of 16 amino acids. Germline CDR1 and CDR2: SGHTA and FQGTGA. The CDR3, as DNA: TGTGCCAGCAGCTTAACGGGGAATGTCGGGGGCGAGACCCAGTACTTC. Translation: CASSLTGNVGGETQYF.

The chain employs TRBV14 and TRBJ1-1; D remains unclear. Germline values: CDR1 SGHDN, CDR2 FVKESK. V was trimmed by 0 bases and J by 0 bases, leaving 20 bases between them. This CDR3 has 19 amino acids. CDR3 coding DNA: TGTGCCAGCAGCCAAGATCAGTATACCCGAAGCTCCATGAACACTGAAGCTTTCTTT. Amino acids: CASSQDQYTRSSMNTEAFF.

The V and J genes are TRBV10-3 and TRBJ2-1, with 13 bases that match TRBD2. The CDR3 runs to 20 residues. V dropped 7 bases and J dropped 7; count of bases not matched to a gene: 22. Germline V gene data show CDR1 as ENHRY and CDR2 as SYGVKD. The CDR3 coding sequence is TGTGCCATCACGAACCCTACGAGGACTAGCGGGAGCCAAAGAGGAAATGAGCAGTTCTTC. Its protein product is CAITNPTRTSGSQRGNEQFF.

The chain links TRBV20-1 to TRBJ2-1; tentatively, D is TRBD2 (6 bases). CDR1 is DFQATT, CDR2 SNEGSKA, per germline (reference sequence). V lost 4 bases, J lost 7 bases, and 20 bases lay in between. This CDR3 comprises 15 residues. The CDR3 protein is CSAIYSGVQENEQFF. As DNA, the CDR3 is TGCAGTGCTATTTACTCGGGAGTACAGGAGAATGAGCAGTTCTTC.

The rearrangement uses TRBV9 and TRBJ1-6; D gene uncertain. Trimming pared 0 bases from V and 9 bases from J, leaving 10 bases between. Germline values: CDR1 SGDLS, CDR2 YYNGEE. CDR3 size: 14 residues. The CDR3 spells CASSVVGMPSPLHF. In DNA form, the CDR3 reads TGTGCCAGCAGCGTAGTGGGGATGCCTTCACCCCTCCACTTT.

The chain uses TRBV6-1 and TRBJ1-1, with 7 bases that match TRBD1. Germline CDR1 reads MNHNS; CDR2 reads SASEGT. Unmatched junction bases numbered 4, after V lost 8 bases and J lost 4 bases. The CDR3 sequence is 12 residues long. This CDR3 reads CASADRTTEAFF. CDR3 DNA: TGTGCCAGCGCGGACAGGACCACTGAAGCTTTCTTT.

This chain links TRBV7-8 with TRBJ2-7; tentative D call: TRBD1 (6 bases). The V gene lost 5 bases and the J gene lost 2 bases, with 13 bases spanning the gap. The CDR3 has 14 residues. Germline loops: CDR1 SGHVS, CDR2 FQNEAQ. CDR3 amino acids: CASSPRTEAYEQYF. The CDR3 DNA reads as TGTGCCAGCAGCCCCCGGACAGAAGCCTACGAGCAGTACTTC.

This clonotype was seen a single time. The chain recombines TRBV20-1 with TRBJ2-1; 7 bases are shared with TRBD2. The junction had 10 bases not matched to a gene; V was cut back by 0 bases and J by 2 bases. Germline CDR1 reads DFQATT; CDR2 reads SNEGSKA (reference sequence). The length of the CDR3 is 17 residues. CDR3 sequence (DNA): TGCAGTGCTAGAGATACTAGCCTAGCGGTGACCTACAATGAGCAGTTCTTC. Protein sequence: CSARDTSLAVTYNEQFF.

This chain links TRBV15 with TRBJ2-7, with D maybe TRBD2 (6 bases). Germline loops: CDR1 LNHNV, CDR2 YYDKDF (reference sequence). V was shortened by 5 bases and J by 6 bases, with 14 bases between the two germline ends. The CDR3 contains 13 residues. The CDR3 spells CATSPGLSSEQYF. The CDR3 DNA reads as TGTGCCACCAGCCCGGGACTTTCATCCGAGCAGTACTTC.

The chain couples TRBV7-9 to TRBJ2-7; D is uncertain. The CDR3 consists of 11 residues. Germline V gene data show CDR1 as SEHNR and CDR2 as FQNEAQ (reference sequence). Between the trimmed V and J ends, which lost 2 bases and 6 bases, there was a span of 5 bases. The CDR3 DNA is TGTGCCAGCAGCTTATCTACCGAGCAGTACTTC. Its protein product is CASSLSTEQYF.